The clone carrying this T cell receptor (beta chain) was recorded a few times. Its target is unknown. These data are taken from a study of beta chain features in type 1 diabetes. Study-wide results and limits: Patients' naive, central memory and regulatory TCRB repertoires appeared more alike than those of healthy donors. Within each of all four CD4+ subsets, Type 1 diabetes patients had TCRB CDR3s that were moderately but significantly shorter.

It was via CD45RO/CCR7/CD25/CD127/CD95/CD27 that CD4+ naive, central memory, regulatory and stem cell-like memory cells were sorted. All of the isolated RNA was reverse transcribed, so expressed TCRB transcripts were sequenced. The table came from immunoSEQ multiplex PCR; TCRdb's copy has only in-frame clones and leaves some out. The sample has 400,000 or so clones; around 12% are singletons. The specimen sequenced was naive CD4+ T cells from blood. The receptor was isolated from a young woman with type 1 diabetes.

The CDR3 protein is CASRPPGTGTSDTQYF. The DNA for the CDR3 is TGTGCCAGCCGCCCACCAGGGACAGGGACTTCAGATACGCAGTATTTT. The chain carries TRBV18 and TRBJ2-3; 9 bases match TRBD1. With 8 bases clipped from V and 4 bases from J, the junction kept 13 bases outside the gene matches. Germline CDR1 KGHSH, CDR2 LQKENI. This CDR3 spans 16 amino acids.